A selection of T cell receptor beta chains follows, all from one sample in a study of CD8+ T cells in alopecia areata. Method: immunoSEQ multiplex PCR; TCRdb's copy keeps in-frame clones and lacks some. Of about 200,000 clones in the sample, 55% to 70% were seen once. Here the sequenced sample was CD4+ T cells sorted from blood, taken at week 4, from a patient treated with tofacitinib. These receptors all come from a human donor with alopecia areata. The CDR3 runs from the conserved cysteine through the conserved F or W. D genes are given only for firm matches. Some rows have no size entry. The others give once, few or many, or a class for an expanded clone.

D	size	J	V	DNA	CDR3
.	.	TRBJ1-5	TRBV7-2	TGTGCCAGCAGCTTAGGTTCTGGGGTCAATCAGCCCCAGCATTTT	CASSLGSGVNQPQHF
.	.	TRBJ1-2	TRBV7-9	TGTGCCAGCAGCCGGGGCGGCTATGGCTACACCTTC	CASSRGGYGYTF
.	.	TRBJ2-5	TRBV4-1	TGCGCCAGCAGCCAAGGACAGGGAGGCGAGACCCAGTACTTC	CASSQGQGGETQYF
.	.	TRBJ1-2	TRBV29-1	TGCAGCGTTGAAGCCGGCGGTAACTATGGCTACACCTTC	CSVEAGGNYGYTF
TRBD1	few	TRBJ2-7	TRBV6-5	TGTGCCAGCAGCGGGACAGGGGGATACGAGCAGTACTTC	CASSGTGGYEQYF
.	.	TRBJ2-1	TRBV29-1	TGCAGCGTTGAAGGGTGGGGTGAGCAGTTCTTC	CSVEGWGEQFF
.	.	TRBJ2-7	TRBV19	TGTGCCAGTAGTATCAGCAGCTCCTACGAGCAGTACTTC	CASSISSSYEQYF
.	.	TRBJ1-5	TRBV29-1	TGCAGCGTTGAGTGGGGGCGGAATCAGCCCCAGCATTTT	CSVEWGRNQPQHF
.	.	TRBJ2-1	TRBV30	TGTGCCTGGAGGGTTAGCTCCTACAATGAGCAGTTCTTC	CAWRVSSYNEQFF
.	once	TRBJ1-5	TRBV9	TGTGCCAGCAGCGTAGGCGCAGACCTCAACCAGCCCCAGCATTTT	CASSVGADLNQPQHF
.	.	TRBJ1-2	TRBV27	TGTGCCAGCAGTTACGACAGTCTCGGGGTATATGGCTACACCTTC	CASSYDSLGVYGYTF
.	.	TRBJ1-5	TRBV25-1	TGTGCCAGCAGTGACAGGGTCGGGCAGCCCCAGCATTTT	CASSDRVGQPQHF
.	.	TRBJ2-5	TRBV29-1	TGCAGCGTAACAGGGAACCAAGAGACCCAGTACTTC	CSVTGNQETQYF
.	.	TRBJ2-7	TRBV20-1	TGCAGTGCTAGGCATGCGTACGAGCAGTACTTC	CSARHAYEQYF
.	.	TRBJ1-1	TRBV19	TGTGCCAGTACCAAACAGTGGAAGAACACTGAAGCTTTCTTT	CASTKQWKNTEAFF
.	.	TRBJ1-1	TRBV5-1	TGCGCCAGCAGCCCCCAGTCGGGGGGGGGCACTGAAGCTTTCTTT	CASSPQSGGGTEAFF
TRBD1	few	TRBJ2-3	TRBV7-9	TGTGCCAGCAGCCCCCCGGGACAGGTCAACACAGATACGCAGTATTTT	CASSPPGQVNTDTQYF
.	few	TRBJ2-1	TRBV14	TGTGCCAGCAGCCGCCTCCCCGGGAGAGGGGGAGGGAATGAGCAGTTCTTC	CASSRLPGRGGGNEQFF
.	.	TRBJ2-7	TRBV6-5	TGTGCCAGCAGTCCACATCGCGAGCAGTACTTC	CASSPHREQYF
TRBD2	.	TRBJ2-2	TRBV9	TGTGCCAGCAGCGTAGGAGGGACTACCATTTACGGGGAGCTGTTTTTT	CASSVGGTTIYGELFF
.	.	TRBJ2-3	TRBV11-2	TGTGCCAGCAGCCGGGGATCGCTCGATACGCAGTATTTT	CASSRGSLDTQYF
TRBD1	few	TRBJ2-7	TRBV7-2	TGTGCCAGCAGCTTAGGGAGTCGGACAGGGGGGTACGAGCAGTACTTC	CASSLGSRTGGYEQYF
.	few	TRBJ2-7	TRBV5-1	TGCGCCAGCAGCTCGACCGCAGGGTTTACCGAGCAGTACTTC	CASSSTAGFTEQYF
TRBD1	.	TRBJ1-2	TRBV5-4	TGTGCCAGCAGCTTGGCCGACAGGGAAGGCTACACCTTC	CASSLADREGYTF
.	.	TRBJ1-1	TRBV6-5	TGTGCCAGCAGTTACTCTTTATCCTGGGGCACTGAAGCTTTCTTT	CASSYSLSWGTEAFF
.	.	TRBJ1-2	TRBV29-1	TGCAGCGTTGTCAGGGACCTAAACTATGGCTACACCTTC	CSVVRDLNYGYTF
TRBD2	.	TRBJ2-5	TRBV4-1	TGCGCCAGCAGCCAAGGAGGCGGGGGGGAAGAGACCCAGTACTTC	CASSQGGGGEETQYF
TRBD2	.	TRBJ2-5	TRBV4-3	TGCGCCAGCAGCCAAGATCTGGGGACTAGCGGGGAGACCCAGTACTTC	CASSQDLGTSGETQYF
.	few	TRBJ1-2	TRBV6-6	TGTGCCAGCGGTTACGGGGGTGGCTACACCTTC	CASGYGGGYTF
.	.	TRBJ1-1	TRBV7-9	TGTGCCAGCAGCTGGTCCCAGACAGATACTGAAGCTTTCTTT	CASSWSQTDTEAFF
.	.	TRBJ2-6	TRBV27	TGTGCCAGCAGTTTATCGAGTTTTTTCGGTAACTCTGGGGCCAACGTCCTGACTTTC	CASSLSSFFGNSGANVLTF
.	.	TRBJ2-3	TRBV19	TGTGCCAGTAGCACAGGGTTGGGCACAGATACGCAGTATTTT	CASSTGLGTDTQYF
.	few	TRBJ2-5	TRBV29-1	TGCAGCGTTCCCGGACCGACCTTGTGGACCCAGTACTTC	CSVPGPTLWTQYF
.	few	TRBJ1-1	TRBV30	TGTGCCTGGAGCCCAGGGTTCACTGAAGCTTTCTTT	CAWSPGFTEAFF